This is a list of T cell receptor beta chains from one sample in a study of T cells in Graves' hyperthyroidism and ophthalmopathy. TCRdb re-called the multiplex PCR reads with MiXCR, one entry per CDR3 protein. Of approximately 690,000 distinct CDR3 sequences listed, about 14% are singletons. Material for sequencing was blood. The receptor source for this set is a woman aged 45-65 years with Graves' ophthalmopathy. The CDR3 runs from the conserved cysteine through the conserved F or W. D genes are given only for firm matches. Expanded clones are given a class, and other clones once, few, many or no size at all.

V	length	size	J	D	DNA	CDR3
TRBV4-3	15	few	TRBJ1-1	.	TGCGCCAGCAGCCAAGTCCGGACGGGGAACACTGAAGCTTTCTTT	CASSQVRTGNTEAFF
TRBV12-3/TRBV12-4	13	.	TRBJ2-1	.	TGTGCCAGCAGTTTAGGGACTATGGGTGAGCAGTTCTTC	CASSLGTMGEQFF
TRBV20-1	16	many	TRBJ2-5	.	TGCAGTGCTAGAGTGGGAACAGTCACCTCTCGGGAGACCCAGTACTTC	CSARVGTVTSRETQYF
TRBV12-3/TRBV12-4	14	many	TRBJ2-7	.	TGTGCCAGCAGCCCCCGGGGTTACTCCTACGAGCAGTACTTC	CASSPRGYSYEQYF
TRBV28	16	many	TRBJ2-3	.	TGTGCCAGCAGTTTTTCATGGGACCGAAACACAGATACGCAGTATTTT	CASSFSWDRNTDTQYF
TRBV20-1	12	.	TRBJ2-1	.	TGCAGTGCTAGAGACCCCGCCCAGGGGCAGTTCTTC	CSARDPAQGQFF
TRBV20-1	11	many	TRBJ2-3	.	TGCAGTGCCCCCTCCTGGGGTACGCAGTATTTT	CSAPSWGTQYF
TRBV29-1	17	many	TRBJ2-1	TRBD2	TGCAGCGTTGAGTATTTTGCGGCTAGCGGACTAAACAATGAGCAGTTCTTC	CSVEYFAASGLNNEQFF
TRBV5-1	15	many	TRBJ2-1	.	TGCGCCAGCAGCTTTACAGGGATCCCGAGCAATGAGCAGTTCTTC	CASSFTGIPSNEQFF
TRBV29-1	13	.	TRBJ1-4	.	TGCAGCGGGCGGGTTAAAACTGAAGAAAAACTGTTTTTT	CSGRVKTEEKLFF
TRBV7-9	15	many	TRBJ1-5	.	TGTGCCAGCAGCGCAGGACAGTTTAGCAATCAGCCCCAGCATTTT	CASSAGQFSNQPQHF
TRBV11-2	17	many	TRBJ2-1	TRBD1	TGTGCCAGCAGCTTAATACAGGGGCGCATCGGATACAATGAGCAGTTCTTC	CASSLIQGRIGYNEQFF
TRBV27	16	many	TRBJ2-2	TRBD1	TGTGCCAGCAGTACCCCGGCAGGGGGCATGACCGGGGAGCTGTTTTTT	CASSTPAGGMTGELFF
TRBV5-1	13	many	TRBJ2-7	.	TGCGCCAGCAGCCCGACACTCTCCTACGAGCAGTACTTC	CASSPTLSYEQYF
TRBV7-2	16	many	TRBJ2-5	.	TGTGCCAGCAGCTTAGACCGGACAGCCCGCCAAGAGACCCAGTACTTC	CASSLDRTARQETQYF
TRBV7-9	13	many	TRBJ2-7	.	TGTGCCAGCAGCTTATCAGGGCGCTACGAGCAGTACTTC	CASSLSGRYEQYF
TRBV27	17	many	TRBJ2-1	TRBD1	TGTGCCAGCAGTTTAAGGGGGACAGGGGGTATCTACAATGAGCAGTTCTTC	CASSLRGTGGIYNEQFF
TRBV7-9	15	few	TRBJ2-1	TRBD2	TGTGCCAGCAGCTTTAGTCTAGCGGGACACAATGAGCAGTTCTTC	CASSFSLAGHNEQFF
TRBV19	15	few	TRBJ2-2	TRBD1	TGTGCCAGTAGTCGACAGGGGGCGGGCACCGGGGAGCTGTTTTTT	CASSRQGAGTGELFF
TRBV12-3/TRBV12-4	13	many	TRBJ1-2	.	TGTGCCAGCAGTTTCATGGGTTCCTATGGCTACACCTTC	CASSFMGSYGYTF
TRBV7-8	15	.	TRBJ2-7	TRBD2	TGTGCCAGCAGCTCTAGGACTAGCGGCTACTACGAGCAGTACTTC	CASSSRTSGYYEQYF
TRBV3-1	17	few	TRBJ1-2	.	TGTGCCAGCAGCCAAGATATATCCGGGGGGTTCGGCTATGGCTACACCTTC	CASSQDISGGFGYGYTF
TRBV7-3	14	.	TRBJ2-5	TRBD2	TGTGCCAGCAGCCCCGGGGGGTCCCAAGAGGCCCAGTACTTC	CASSPGGSQEAQYF
TRBV24-1	14	few	TRBJ2-3	TRBD1	TGTGCCACCAGTGATGACAGGGTTCCAGATACGCAGTATTTT	CATSDDRVPDTQYF
TRBV10-3	14	.	TRBJ2-1	.	TGTGCCGTCGGGTCCAGGGGCTCCTACAATGAGCAGTTCTTC	CAVGSRGSYNEQFF
TRBV3-1	15	many	TRBJ2-7	.	TGTGCCAGCAGCCCTGCCTCAGGGGTCACGTACGAGCAGTACTTC	CASSPASGVTYEQYF
TRBV28	15	many	TRBJ2-1	.	TGTGCCAGCAGTCCCCACGGGACTCTGAGTAGGGGGCAGTTCTTC	CASSPHGTLSRGQFF
TRBV28	13	many	TRBJ2-3	TRBD2	TGTGCCAGCAGTGCTACTAGCGGGAGTACGCAGTATTTT	CASSATSGSTQYF
TRBV7-6	17	few	TRBJ1-6	.	TGTGCCAGCAGCTTAGTCCGGGACGACGTTTGGAATTCACCCCTCCACTTT	CASSLVRDDVWNSPLHF
TRBV20-1	12	.	TRBJ1-4	.	TGCAGTGCTAGTCTGGCCCATGAAAAACTGTTTTTT	CSASLAHEKLFF
TRBV7-2	14	many	TRBJ1-1	.	TGTGCCAGCAGCCCGGTTATTAGAGGCGCTGAAGCTTTCTTT	CASSPVIRGAEAFF
TRBV6-5	14	many	TRBJ1-2	.	TGTGCCAGCAGTAACTCGGGCAGAAACTATGGCTACACCTTC	CASSNSGRNYGYTF
TRBV6-5	18	.	TRBJ2-3	.	TGTGCCAGCAGTTACTCGATGGAGGGCGCCTATCCCACAGATACGCAGTATTTT	CASSYSMEGAYPTDTQYF
TRBV7-2	21	.	TRBJ2-7	TRBD2	TGTGCCAGCAGCCCCGCCGGGGTCCGGGACAGGCACGGACTAGCGGGAGTCGAGCAGTACTTC	CASSPAGVRDRHGLAGVEQYF
TRBV3-1	16	few	TRBJ2-2	.	TGTGCCAGCAGCCAAGAATTCGGTTCACACACCGGGGAGCTGTTTTTT	CASSQEFGSHTGELFF
TRBV20-1	17	.	TRBJ2-3	.	TGCAGTGCTAGAGATCCAGGACACCTGGGTGCGTTAGATACGCAGTATTTT	CSARDPGHLGALDTQYF
TRBV27	15	many	TRBJ2-1	TRBD2	TGTGCCAGCAGCCCCCTAGCGGGAGGCTCAAATGAGCAGTTCTTC	CASSPLAGGSNEQFF
TRBV19	14	once	TRBJ1-5	TRBD1	TGTGCCAGTAGTGCGACAGGGGCCGGTCAGCCCCAGCATTTT	CASSATGAGQPQHF
TRBV20-1	15	many	TRBJ1-1	TRBD1	TGCAGTGCTAGAGACGCTGGGGACAGGGGAACTGAAGCTTTCTTT	CSARDAGDRGTEAFF
TRBV27	13	many	TRBJ2-2	.	TGTGCCAGCAGTTTACCTGTCCCCGGGGAGCTGTTTTTT	CASSLPVPGELFF
TRBV29-1	13	few	TRBJ2-2	TRBD2	TGCAGCGTTGACAGCGGGAGTGCAGGGGAGCTGTTTTTT	CSVDSGSAGELFF
TRBV5-1	15	.	TRBJ1-6	TRBD1	TGCGCCAGCAGCTCGGCGACAGGGGTTAATTCACCCCTCCACTTT	CASSSATGVNSPLHF
TRBV11-2	17	.	TRBJ1-6	.	TGTGCCAGCAGCTTAGATAAGGGGGGGACTTTTAATTCACCCCTCCACTTT	CASSLDKGGTFNSPLHF
TRBV6-2/TRBV6-3	15	many	TRBJ2-1	.	TGTGCCAGCAGCATCGTGCGTCCTTCCTACAATGAGCAGTTCTTC	CASSIVRPSYNEQFF
TRBV7-3	12	many	TRBJ2-2	.	TGTGCCAGCATAGGGGACACCGGGGAGCTGTTTTTT	CASIGDTGELFF
TRBV29-1	12	few	TRBJ2-7	.	TGCAGCGTTGCGGTCAGTTCTTACGAGCAGTACTTC	CSVAVSSYEQYF
TRBV7-2	13	many	TRBJ2-2	.	TGTGCCAGCAGAATGACGGGCACCGGGGAGCTGTTTTTT	CASRMTGTGELFF
TRBV2	16	many	TRBJ1-5	.	TGTGCCAGCAGTGAGACAGGCGCGGGGGCGAATCAGCCCCAGCATTTT	CASSETGAGANQPQHF
TRBV2	13	many	TRBJ2-1	TRBD2	TGTGCCACTCTAGCGGGAGAGTACAATGAGCAGTTCTTC	CATLAGEYNEQFF
TRBV28	14	.	TRBJ1-3	.	TGTGCCAGCAGCCTCCCCGGGCGTGGAAACACCATATATTTT	CASSLPGRGNTIYF
TRBV20-1	14	many	TRBJ1-4	TRBD1	TGCAGTGCCAAGGAGGGGGCGGAATTGGAAAAACTGTTTTTT	CSAKEGAELEKLFF
TRBV18	13	many	TRBJ2-7	.	TGTGCCAGCTCACCAGGGTCGAAGCTCGAGCAGTACTTC	CASSPGSKLEQYF
TRBV7-3	15	many	TRBJ2-3	TRBD2	TGTGCCAGCAGCGCTCGGCGGGGGGGCACAGATACGCAGTATTTT	CASSARRGGTDTQYF
TRBV9	18	many	TRBJ1-6	.	TGTGCCAGCAGCGAGGACGGCGATTTTAACTCCTATAATTCACCCCTCCACTTT	CASSEDGDFNSYNSPLHF
TRBV7-2	18	many	TRBJ2-7	TRBD2	TGTGCCAGCAGCTTAGTTGGACTAGCGGGAGGGATTTCCTACGAGCAGTACTTC	CASSLVGLAGGISYEQYF
TRBV10-3	16	many	TRBJ1-5	.	TGTGCCATCAGTGAGTACCAGGGCTTAAGCAATCAGCCCCAGCATTTT	CAISEYQGLSNQPQHF
TRBV5-5	18	few	TRBJ2-1	TRBD1	TGTGCCAGCAGCTCTAGTCGGACAGGTGGTAGCTCCTACAATGAGCAGTTCTTC	CASSSSRTGGSSYNEQFF
TRBV27	14	many	TRBJ2-7	.	TGTGCCAGCAGTTTGGAGACAGGAGCCTACGAGCAGTACTTC	CASSLETGAYEQYF
TRBV7-8	16	many	TRBJ2-1	TRBD2	TGTGCCAGCAGCTTACGCCTGGGACTAGCATACAATGAGCAGTTCTTC	CASSLRLGLAYNEQFF